A selection of T cell receptor beta chains follows, all from one sample in a study of cytomegalovirus exposure and HLA in healthy donors. The protocol was immunoSEQ multiplex PCR, while the TCRdb copy is restricted to in-frame clones and leaves out a portion. This sample carries about 140,000 clones, around 65% of them seen once, and the ten largest clones take over 5%. Input material: PBMCs. The source of these receptors is a woman between 55 and 75 years old in good health and CMV-seronegative. CDR3s include the opening cysteine and the closing phenylalanine or tryptophan. The order of the fields is D gene, J gene, clone size, V gene, CDR3 protein, CDR3 DNA. A D gene is named only where the DNA matches it firmly. Expanded clones are given a class, and other clones once, few, many or no size at all.

D gene: .; J gene: TRBJ2-7; clone size: once; V gene: TRBV14; CDR3 protein: CASSQGFNSAYEQYF; CDR3 DNA: TGTGCCAGCAGCCAAGGGTTTAACTCGGCCTACGAGCAGTACTTC
D gene: TRBD2; J gene: TRBJ2-3; clone size: .; V gene: TRBV5-4; CDR3 protein: CASSGVGFSGRPDSDTQYF; CDR3 DNA: TGTGCCAGCAGCGGGGTGGGGTTTAGCGGGAGGCCGGACTCGGATACGCAGTATTTT
D gene: .; J gene: TRBJ2-1; clone size: .; V gene: TRBV5-4; CDR3 protein: CASSLVGSNEQFF; CDR3 DNA: TGTGCCAGCAGCTTGGTAGGGAGCAATGAGCAGTTCTTC
D gene: TRBD2; J gene: TRBJ2-5; clone size: .; V gene: TRBV28; CDR3 protein: CASSLLASGGQETQYF; CDR3 DNA: TGTGCCAGCAGTTTGCTCGCTAGCGGGGGCCAAGAGACCCAGTACTTC
D gene: .; J gene: TRBJ1-1; clone size: .; V gene: TRBV5-1; CDR3 protein: CASSFAGSTEAFF; CDR3 DNA: TGCGCCAGCAGCTTTGCGGGAAGCACTGAAGCTTTCTTT
D gene: TRBD2; J gene: TRBJ2-1; clone size: .; V gene: TRBV19; CDR3 protein: CASRERASGSNEQFF; CDR3 DNA: TGTGCCAGTAGGGAGCGGGCTAGCGGTTCGAATGAGCAGTTCTTC
D gene: TRBD1; J gene: TRBJ1-1; clone size: .; V gene: TRBV19; CDR3 protein: CASPRDRLMNTEAFF; CDR3 DNA: TGTGCCAGCCCCCGGGACAGACTCATGAACACTGAAGCTTTCTTT
D gene: .; J gene: TRBJ1-1; clone size: .; V gene: TRBV6-6; CDR3 protein: CASSYAQGGTEAFF; CDR3 DNA: TGTGCCAGCAGTTACGCGCAGGGAGGGACTGAAGCTTTCTTT
D gene: .; J gene: TRBJ2-3; clone size: few; V gene: TRBV5-8; CDR3 protein: CASSPRPPGDTQYF; CDR3 DNA: TGTGCCAGCAGCCCTCGTCCGCCGGGAGATACGCAGTATTTT
D gene: .; J gene: TRBJ1-1; clone size: .; V gene: TRBV7-9; CDR3 protein: CSSSPPGGTEAFF; CDR3 DNA: TGTTCCAGCAGCCCCCCGGGGGGCACTGAAGCTTTCTTT
D gene: .; J gene: TRBJ2-7; clone size: .; V gene: TRBV6-6; CDR3 protein: CASSDLARDEQYF; CDR3 DNA: TGTGCCAGCAGCGACCTAGCGAGGGACGAGCAGTACTTC
D gene: TRBD2; J gene: TRBJ2-7; clone size: .; V gene: TRBV10-2; CDR3 protein: CASSRPGLAAHEQYF; CDR3 DNA: TGCGCCAGCAGTCGTCCGGGACTAGCGGCCCACGAGCAGTACTTC
D gene: TRBD1; J gene: TRBJ1-1; clone size: .; V gene: TRBV4-2; CDR3 protein: CASSQAIWDRGSGNTEAFF; CDR3 DNA: TGTGCCAGCAGCCAAGCAATATGGGACAGGGGATCGGGGAACACTGAAGCTTTCTTT
D gene: TRBD2; J gene: TRBJ2-5; clone size: few; V gene: TRBV5-4; CDR3 protein: CASSRSLGGSGETQYF; CDR3 DNA: TGTGCCAGCAGCAGATCCCTTGGCGGGAGTGGAGAGACCCAGTACTTC
D gene: .; J gene: TRBJ2-1; clone size: .; V gene: TRBV19; CDR3 protein: CATTKEGLPYNEQFF; CDR3 DNA: TGTGCCACAACTAAGGAGGGGTTACCCTACAATGAGCAGTTCTTC
D gene: TRBD2; J gene: TRBJ2-2; clone size: few; V gene: TRBV6-5; CDR3 protein: CASSLRGAELFF; CDR3 DNA: TGTGCCAGCAGTCTGCGGGGGGCCGAGCTGTTTTTT
D gene: .; J gene: TRBJ2-5; clone size: .; V gene: TRBV18; CDR3 protein: CASSLPAGETQYF; CDR3 DNA: TGTGCCAGCTCTCTCCCGGCGGGGGAGACCCAGTACTTC
D gene: TRBD2; J gene: TRBJ2-5; clone size: few; V gene: TRBV19; CDR3 protein: CASKKGAGGQETQYF; CDR3 DNA: TGTGCCAGTAAAAAAGGTGCGGGGGGCCAAGAGACCCAGTACTTC
D gene: TRBD2; J gene: TRBJ2-3; clone size: .; V gene: TRBV11-2; CDR3 protein: CASSLGLATDTQYF; CDR3 DNA: TGTGCCAGCAGCTTGGGACTAGCGACAGATACGCAGTATTTT
D gene: .; J gene: TRBJ2-1; clone size: once; V gene: TRBV5-1; CDR3 protein: CASSLRVQEDNEQFF; CDR3 DNA: TGCGCCAGCAGCTTGCGGGTCCAGGAGGACAATGAGCAGTTCTTC
D gene: .; J gene: TRBJ2-1; clone size: .; V gene: TRBV7-3; CDR3 protein: CASSLTTGLINEQFF; CDR3 DNA: TGTGCCAGCAGCTTAACCACGGGACTCATCAATGAGCAGTTCTTC
D gene: .; J gene: TRBJ2-7; clone size: .; V gene: TRBV19; CDR3 protein: CASSIISGRGYEQYF; CDR3 DNA: TGTGCCAGTAGTATTATTTCCGGCCGGGGCTACGAGCAGTACTTC
D gene: .; J gene: TRBJ2-5; clone size: .; V gene: TRBV6-5; CDR3 protein: CASSYSGDRGETQYF; CDR3 DNA: TGTGCCAGCAGTTATTCGGGGGATAGGGGAGAGACCCAGTACTTC
D gene: TRBD2; J gene: TRBJ2-7; clone size: .; V gene: TRBV7-8; CDR3 protein: CASSASGAAYEQYF; CDR3 DNA: TGTGCCAGCAGCGCTAGCGGGGCCGCCTACGAGCAGTACTTC
D gene: .; J gene: TRBJ2-1; clone size: .; V gene: TRBV28; CDR3 protein: CASSRRLVLDEQFF; CDR3 DNA: TGTGCCAGCAGCCGCCGACTAGTTTTGGATGAGCAGTTCTTC
D gene: .; J gene: TRBJ1-5; clone size: few; V gene: TRBV6-1; CDR3 protein: CASRDSNNQPQHF; CDR3 DNA: TGTGCCAGCAGGGACAGTAACAATCAGCCCCAGCATTTT
D gene: .; J gene: TRBJ2-3; clone size: once; V gene: TRBV7-3; CDR3 protein: CASSPNTDTQYF; CDR3 DNA: TGTGCCAGCAGCCCCAACACAGATACGCAGTATTTT
D gene: .; J gene: TRBJ1-2; clone size: .; V gene: TRBV29-1; CDR3 protein: CSVEDPGKGYTF; CDR3 DNA: TGCAGCGTTGAAGACCCGGGTAAAGGCTACACCTTC
D gene: TRBD1; J gene: TRBJ2-3; clone size: once; V gene: TRBV7-7; CDR3 protein: CASSPLPGQADGADTQYF; CDR3 DNA: TGTGCTAGCAGCCCTCTACCGGGACAGGCCGATGGAGCTGATACGCAGTATTTT
D gene: TRBD1; J gene: TRBJ1-6; clone size: .; V gene: TRBV28; CDR3 protein: CASSFYLSGTAVRSSPLHF; CDR3 DNA: TGTGCCAGCAGTTTTTATTTATCCGGGACAGCCGTCAGGAGTTCACCCCTCCACTTT
D gene: .; J gene: TRBJ1-3; clone size: .; V gene: TRBV7-9; CDR3 protein: CSSSLGTGNTIYF; CDR3 DNA: TGTTCCAGCAGCTTAGGGACAGGAAACACCATATATTTT
D gene: .; J gene: TRBJ2-7; clone size: .; V gene: TRBV2; CDR3 protein: CASSASYEQYF; CDR3 DNA: TGTGCCAGCAGTGCATCCTACGAGCAGTACTTC
D gene: TRBD1; J gene: TRBJ2-3; clone size: few; V gene: TRBV6-6; CDR3 protein: CASSPQGAGTDTQYF; CDR3 DNA: TGTGCCAGCAGTCCTCAGGGGGCGGGCACAGATACGCAGTATTTT
D gene: .; J gene: TRBJ1-1; clone size: .; V gene: TRBV19; CDR3 protein: CASSRQTGGMNTEAFF; CDR3 DNA: TGTGCCAGTAGCAGGCAAACAGGAGGGATGAACACTGAAGCTTTCTTT
D gene: .; J gene: TRBJ2-1; clone size: .; V gene: TRBV14; CDR3 protein: CASSQRGWGDEQFF; CDR3 DNA: TGTGCCAGCAGCCAAAGGGGATGGGGTGATGAGCAGTTCTTC
D gene: .; J gene: TRBJ2-2; clone size: few; V gene: TRBV5-1; CDR3 protein: CASSSLTGELFF; CDR3 DNA: TGCGCCAGCAGCTCACTCACCGGGGAGCTGTTTTTT
D gene: .; J gene: TRBJ2-7; clone size: once; V gene: TRBV2; CDR3 protein: CAARDEQYF; CDR3 DNA: TGTGCCGCCCGGGACGAGCAGTACTTC
D gene: .; J gene: TRBJ2-5; clone size: few; V gene: TRBV10-3; CDR3 protein: CAISTPGTGEETQYF; CDR3 DNA: TGTGCCATCAGTACACCCGGGACGGGGGAGGAGACCCAGTACTTC
D gene: TRBD1; J gene: TRBJ2-2; clone size: .; V gene: TRBV5-1; CDR3 protein: CASSLRTGDTGELFF; CDR3 DNA: TGCGCCAGCAGCTTGCGGACAGGGGACACCGGGGAGCTGTTTTTT
D gene: .; J gene: TRBJ2-7; clone size: .; V gene: TRBV19; CDR3 protein: CASSTQGGHYEQYF; CDR3 DNA: TGTGCCAGTAGTACACAGGGCGGGCACTACGAGCAGTACTTC
D gene: TRBD2; J gene: TRBJ2-5; clone size: .; V gene: TRBV7-7; CDR3 protein: CASSLGSGNQETQYF; CDR3 DNA: TGTGCTAGCAGCTTAGGTAGCGGGAACCAAGAGACCCAGTACTTC
D gene: .; J gene: TRBJ2-1; clone size: .; V gene: TRBV5-1; CDR3 protein: CASSLRRLDVNNEQFF; CDR3 DNA: TGCGCCAGCTCCCTTCGCCGACTAGATGTCAACAATGAGCAGTTCTTC
D gene: TRBD1; J gene: TRBJ2-7; clone size: once; V gene: TRBV25-1; CDR3 protein: CASSETKPGQSSYEQYF; CDR3 DNA: TGTGCCAGCAGTGAAACTAAACCGGGACAGAGCTCCTACGAGCAGTACTTC
D gene: TRBD1; J gene: TRBJ2-1; clone size: few; V gene: TRBV9; CDR3 protein: CASSVVGQGYNEQFF; CDR3 DNA: TGTGCCAGCAGCGTAGTGGGACAGGGCTACAATGAGCAGTTCTTC
D gene: TRBD1; J gene: TRBJ2-3; clone size: .; V gene: TRBV4-2; CDR3 protein: CASSPGQGAPDTQYF; CDR3 DNA: TGTGCCAGCAGCCCGGGACAGGGGGCTCCAGATACGCAGTATTTT
D gene: .; J gene: TRBJ1-2; clone size: .; V gene: TRBV23-1; CDR3 protein: CASSPAGEDGYTF; CDR3 DNA: TGCGCCAGCAGTCCCGCGGGGGAGGATGGCTACACCTTC
D gene: .; J gene: TRBJ1-1; clone size: once; V gene: TRBV18; CDR3 protein: CASSFGQSTEAFF; CDR3 DNA: TGTGCCAGCTCATTCGGACAGAGCACTGAAGCTTTCTTT
D gene: .; J gene: TRBJ1-1; clone size: .; V gene: TRBV5-6; CDR3 protein: CASSLTVNTEAFF; CDR3 DNA: TGTGCCAGCAGTTTGACAGTGAACACTGAAGCTTTCTTT
D gene: TRBD1; J gene: TRBJ1-4; clone size: few; V gene: TRBV5-1; CDR3 protein: CASSSDRGLEKLFF; CDR3 DNA: TGCGCCAGCAGCTCGGACAGGGGGCTTGAAAAACTGTTTTTT
D gene: .; J gene: TRBJ2-7; clone size: few; V gene: TRBV14; CDR3 protein: CASSPAGYYEQYF; CDR3 DNA: TGTGCCAGCAGCCCGGCGGGATATTACGAGCAGTACTTC
D gene: .; J gene: TRBJ2-1; clone size: .; V gene: TRBV15; CDR3 protein: CATSTPGGRTYNEQFF; CDR3 DNA: TGTGCCACCAGCACTCCTGGTGGGAGGACCTACAATGAGCAGTTCTTC
D gene: .; J gene: TRBJ1-2; clone size: .; V gene: TRBV10-3; CDR3 protein: CAIRWQGNYGYTF; CDR3 DNA: TGTGCCATCAGGTGGCAGGGGAACTATGGCTACACCTTC
D gene: TRBD2; J gene: TRBJ2-7; clone size: once; V gene: TRBV2; CDR3 protein: CASSTSAIFNEQYF; CDR3 DNA: TGTGCCAGCAGTACTAGCGCCATCTTCAACGAGCAGTACTTC
D gene: .; J gene: TRBJ1-1; clone size: few; V gene: TRBV2; CDR3 protein: CATKANWGGMNTEAFF; CDR3 DNA: TGTGCCACCAAGGCCAATTGGGGGGGAATGAACACTGAAGCTTTCTTT